The 32 T cell receptor beta chains reported below all come from one sample, sequenced in a study of shared clonotypes between healthy human individuals. Profiled with immunoSEQ multiplex PCR; TCRdb holds only in-frame clones, not every one. The sample carries roughly 2.4 million clones, around 95% recorded once. Sequencing was carried out using naive CD4+ T cells sorted from blood. Indicated subset: CD45RA+ positively selected. These receptors all come from a man between 18 and 29 years old in good health.

This chain joins TRBV10-2 and TRBJ1-2; D is undetermined. V was clipped by 0 bases and J by 5 bases, with 10 bases between them. CDR3 length: 14 residues. CDR1 WSHSY and CDR2 SAAADI come from the germline V gene. DNA of the CDR3: TGCGCCAGCAGTGAGTCCGACCGTATTTATGGCTACACCTTC. Its protein product is CASSESDRIYGYTF.

Only a few counts were recorded for this clone. The chain couples TRBV5-1 to TRBJ1-5; D unclear. The germline V and J ends were trimmed by 0 bases and 8 bases, with 9 bases remaining between them. Germline CDR1 reads SGHRS; CDR2 reads YFSETQ. CDR3 length: 13 amino acids. The CDR3 region is CASSLEGRKPQHF. The DNA for the CDR3 is TGCGCCAGCAGCTTGGAAGGGCGAAAGCCCCAGCATTTT.

V gene TRBV13 combines with J gene TRBJ2-4; 12 positions match TRBD2. V lost 5 bases and J lost 0; bases outside the gene matches: 5. Germline CDR1 is PRHDT and CDR2 is FYEKMQ (reference sequence). The CDR3 contains 17 residues. In DNA form, the CDR3 reads TGTGCCAGCAGCCTCCCGGGACTAGCGGGAGCCAAAAACATTCAGTACTTC. Amino acids: CASSLPGLAGAKNIQYF. Filled out from reference TRBV13 and TRBJ2-4, the complete variable domain reads AAGVIQSPRHLIKEKRETATLKCYPIPRHDTVYWYQQGPGQDPQFLISFYEKMQSDKGSIPDRFSAQQFSDYHSELNMSSLELGDSALYFCASSLPGLAGAKNIQYFGAGTRLSVL.

The CDR3 region is CASSPWTSGGIYNEQFF. DNA for the CDR3: TGTGCCAGCAGCCCATGGACTAGCGGGGGCATTTACAATGAGCAGTTCTTC. The chain joins TRBV7-9 to TRBJ2-1; 13 bases are shared with TRBD2. This CDR3 has 17 amino acids. Germline V gives CDR1 SEHNR, CDR2 FQNEAQ (reference sequence). J gave up 4 bases and V 5 bases, and 8 bases lay outside the gene matches. The full variable domain, in which reference TRBV7-9 and TRBJ2-1 provide the parts outside the CDR3, is DTGVSQNPRHKITKRGQNVTFRCDPISEHNRLYWYRQTLGQGPEFLTYFQNEAQLEKSRLLSDRFSAERPKGSFSTLEIQRTEQGDSAMYLCASSPWTSGGIYNEQFFGPGTRLTVL.

The genes are TRBV2 and TRBJ1-1; D is perhaps TRBD1 (6 bases). Germline V lookup: CDR1 SNHLY, CDR2 FYNNEI. The CDR3 sequence is 14 residues long. Deletions cut 8 bases from V and 5 bases from J, with 18 bases between. The CDR3 loop reads CASAYGQKGTEAFF. The CDR3 DNA sequence: TGTGCCAGCGCCTACGGACAGAAGGGGACTGAAGCTTTCTTT.

The gene calls are TRBV6-1 and TRBJ2-1; possible D gene TRBD1, 6 bases. Trimming left V 6 bases short and J 5 bases short, with 14 bases between. The CDR3 runs 14 residues. Germline values: CDR1 MNHNS, CDR2 SASEGT. CDR3 protein: CASSTGTIHNEQFF. For the CDR3, the DNA is TGTGCCAGCAGCACAGGGACCATCCACAATGAGCAGTTCTTC.

V and J are TRBV6-6 and TRBJ2-5; weak D call: TRBD1 (7 bases). With 0 bases removed from V and 6 bases from J, the gap between germline ends came to 14 bases. Germline V CDR1 and CDR2: MNHNY, SVGAGI (reference sequence). The CDR3 spans 15 residues. The CDR3 coding sequence is TGTGCCAGCAGTTACTCGGAGGGGGCGAGGAAGACCCAGTACTTC. Amino acid sequence: CASSYSEGARKTQYF.

This clone came up once. The rearrangement joins TRBV6-5 to TRBJ2-7; the match to TRBD1 covers 8 bases. CDR1 is MNHEY and CDR2 is SVGAGI in the germline V gene. V was pared by 5 bases and J by 9 bases, with 3 bases of the junction left unmatched. The CDR3 consists of 11 residues. As DNA, the CDR3 is TGTGCCAGCAGTACAGGGGGATTGCAGTACTTC. It is translated as CASSTGGLQYF.

V and J are TRBV6-1 and TRBJ1-5; D ambiguous. The CDR3 extends over 11 amino acids. Germline CDR1 is MNHNS and CDR2 is SASEGT. V shed 1 base and J shed 7 bases, with 2 bases lying between them. As DNA, the CDR3 is TGTGCCAGCAGTGAAGTACAGCCCCAGCATTTT. As protein: CASSEVQPQHF.

The chain combines TRBV7-2 with TRBJ1-6, with a tentative D call TRBD1 (5 bases). Deletions cut 2 bases from V and 5 bases from J, with 13 bases between. This CDR3 has 16 residues. Germline-derived CDR1 and CDR2 are SGHTA and FQGNSA. The CDR3 region has the DNA TGTGCCAGCAGCTTATTCGGCCAGGGACATAATTCACCCCTCCACTTT. Translated, it gives CASSLFGQGHNSPLHF.

As for this clone: This same CDR3 is encoded by further DNA sequences in the sample. The rearrangement uses TRBV6-5 and TRBJ2-6; D ambiguous. The germline V gene has CDR1 MNHEY and CDR2 SVGAGI. The CDR3 covers 14 residues. V lost 5 bases and J 1 base, leaving 6 bases between the germline ends. CDR3 in amino acids: CASSDTSGANVLTF. In DNA form, the CDR3 reads TGTGCCAGCAGTGACACTTCTGGGGCCAACGTCCTGACTTTC.

The chain employs TRBV7-9 and TRBJ1-2; D is uncertain. Deletions cut 5 bases from V and 6 bases from J, with 13 bases between. Germline assignment: CDR1 SEHNR and CDR2 FQNEAQ (reference sequence). The CDR3 loop spans 13 amino acids. CDR3 coding DNA: TGTGCCAGCAGCCGCGGCCAGCTTGATGGCTACACCTTC. Its translation: CASSRGQLDGYTF. The complete variable domain, with remaining parts taken from reference TRBV7-9 and TRBJ1-2, reads DTGVSQNPRHKITKRGQNVTFRCDPISEHNRLYWYRQTLGQGPEFLTYFQNEAQLEKSRLLSDRFSAERPKGSFSTLEIQRTEQGDSAMYLCASSRGQLDGYTFGSGTRLTVV.

The gene calls are TRBV10-3 and TRBJ1-2; 8 nucleotides align to TRBD1. This CDR3 comprises 14 residues. Unmatched junction bases numbered 4, after V lost 2 bases and J lost 5 bases. The germline gives CDR1 ENHRY, CDR2 SYGVKD. The CDR3 sequence: CAISEGRGLYGYTF. As DNA, the CDR3 is TGTGCCATCAGTGAGGGCAGGGGGCTGTATGGCTACACCTTC.

The V gene is TRBV10-1, the J gene TRBJ2-3; D is uncertain. The germline V gene encodes CDR1 WNHNN and CDR2 SYGVQD (reference sequence). The CDR3 is 13 residues long. V lost 3 bases, J lost 4 bases, and 8 bases lay in between. CDR3: CASSENIPDTQYF. The CDR3 bases are TGCGCCAGCAGTGAAAATATTCCAGATACGCAGTATTTT.

This clone was seen more than once but under ten times. Other DNA sequences in this sample translate to the same CDR3. The chain uses TRBV2 and TRBJ1-4; D is perhaps TRBD1 (5 bases). CDR3 size: 15 residues. V was shortened by 2 bases and J by 0 bases, with 7 bases between the two germline ends. Germline CDR1 is SNHLY and CDR2 is FYNNEI. CDR3 sequence: CASSEQGSTNEKLFF. The DNA of the CDR3 is TGTGCCAGCAGTGAACAGGGATCAACTAATGAAAAACTGTTTTTT.

About this clone: The sample contains more than one DNA sequence encoding this CDR3. The V and J genes are TRBV30 and TRBJ1-4; D not certain. Trimming shortened V by 0 bases and J by 6 bases, and 8 bases separated the two germline ends. The germline V gene has CDR1 GTSNPN and CDR2 SVGIG (reference sequence). CDR3 length: 13 residues. As DNA, the CDR3 is TGTGCCTGGAGTGTACGGGCCGATGAAAAACTGTTTTTT. Its protein is CAWSVRADEKLFF. Combining the CDR3 with reference TRBV30 and TRBJ1-4 gives the whole variable domain SQTIHQWPATLVQPVGSPLSLECTVEGTSNPNLYWYRQAAGRGLQLLFYSVGIGQISSEVPQNLSASRPQDRQFILSSKKLLLSDSGFYLCAWSVRADEKLFFGSGTQLSVL.

The V call is TRBV2, the J call TRBJ2-5, with D perhaps TRBD1 (6 bases). Trimming removed 7 bases from V and 0 bases from J, with 12 bases in between. The CDR3 spans 14 residues. Germline lookup yields CDR1 SNHLY and CDR2 FYNNEI. The CDR3 nucleotides read TGTGCCAGCATCATGGACAGTCACCAAGAGACCCAGTACTTC. Translated, it gives CASIMDSHQETQYF.

The chain joins TRBV2 to TRBJ1-4; D remains unclear. CDR1 and CDR2 (germline): SNHLY, FYNNEI. The CDR3 is made up of 16 amino acids. The V end was cut by 0 bases, the J end by 7 bases, with 15 bases between. The DNA for the CDR3 is TGTGCCAGCAGTGAAGCGCTTCGGGGAATTGGTGAAAAACTGTTTTTT. This sequence encodes CASSEALRGIGEKLFF. Supplemented by reference TRBV2 and TRBJ1-4, the full variable domain reads EPEVTQTPSHQVTQMGQEVILRCVPISNHLYFYWYRQILGQKVEFLVSFYNNEISEKSEIFDDQFSVERPDGSNFTLKIRSTKLEDSAMYFCASSEALRGIGEKLFFGSGTQLSVL.

The CDR3 DNA follows: TGTGCCAGCAGTCGGGAGGGTGGCACAGATACGCAGTATTTT. Amino acids: CASSREGGTDTQYF. The chain joins TRBV2 to TRBJ2-3, with 8 positions matching TRBD2. The germline CDR1 and CDR2 sequences are SNHLY and FYNNEI. The ends lost 5 bases at V and 1 base at J; junction bases unmatched: 2. This CDR3 has 14 residues.

A remark on this clone: The sample holds other DNA sequences that translate to the same CDR3. The J gene is TRBJ2-7, the V gene TRBV5-1, with 7 bases lining up with TRBD1. V lost 0 bases to trimming and J lost 0 bases; unmatched junction nucleotides: 3. CDR3 size: 15 residues. CDR1 and CDR2 (germline): SGHRS, YFSETQ. CDR3 loop: CASSLVTGSSYEQYF. CDR3 bases: TGCGCCAGCAGCTTGGTGACAGGGAGCTCCTACGAGCAGTACTTC. Supplemented by reference TRBV5-1 and TRBJ2-7, the full variable domain reads KAGVTQTPRYLIKTRGQQVTLSCSPISGHRSVSWYQQTPGQGLQFLFEYFSETQRNKGNFPGRFSGRQFSNSRSEMNVSTLELGDSALYLCASSLVTGSSYEQYFGPGTRLTVT.

The V gene is TRBV7-9, the J gene TRBJ2-3, with D perhaps given as TRBD1 or TRBD2 (5 bases each). CDR3 length equals 14 residues. The germline V gene has CDR1 SEHNR and CDR2 FQNEAQ (reference sequence). V dropped 7 bases and J dropped 1 base, with 12 bases sitting between them. This CDR3 reads CASTSQGGTDTQYF. In DNA form, the CDR3 reads TGTGCCAGCACCTCCCAGGGAGGCACAGATACGCAGTATTTT.

This chain links TRBV30 with TRBJ1-1; D gene uncertain. Trimming stripped 2 bases from V and 3 bases from J, with 7 bases between. Germline V gene sequence: CDR1 GTSNPN, CDR2 SVGIG (reference sequence). The CDR3 is made up of 12 amino acids. The CDR3 sequence: CAWSLVHTEAFF. CDR3 nucleotides: TGTGCCTGGAGTTTAGTGCACACTGAAGCTTTCTTT. The whole variable domain, filled in from reference TRBV30 and TRBJ1-1, reads SQTIHQWPATLVQPVGSPLSLECTVEGTSNPNLYWYRQAAGRGLQLLFYSVGIGQISSEVPQNLSASRPQDRQFILSSKKLLLSDSGFYLCAWSLVHTEAFFGQGTRLTVV.

This clone was recorded once. The chain links TRBV5-1 to TRBJ2-2; D tentatively fits TRBD1 or TRBD2 (5 bases each). The CDR3 contains 16 residues. Germline CDR1 reads SGHRS; CDR2 reads YFSETQ. V shed 5 bases and J shed 1 base, with 15 bases lying between them. This CDR3 reads CASSLRDAGNTGELFF. CDR3 nucleotides: TGCGCCAGCAGTCTCAGGGACGCGGGGAACACCGGGGAGCTGTTTTTT.

The chain is built from TRBV28 and TRBJ2-5, with no clear D. Trimming pared 0 bases from V and 5 bases from J, leaving 16 bases between. Germline lookup yields CDR1 MDHEN and CDR2 SYDVKM. The CDR3 is 16 amino acids. The CDR3 loop is CASSLWKGASSETQYF. CDR3 bases: TGTGCCAGCAGTTTATGGAAAGGAGCTTCGTCCGAGACCCAGTACTTC.

About this clone itself: This may come from a read error, since a much larger clone is one base off. The V and J genes are TRBV27 and TRBJ1-1; the D is unclear. V was trimmed by 2 bases and J by 4 bases, leaving 2 bases between them. Looked up from germline, CDR1 is MNHEY and CDR2 is SMNVEV (reference sequence). This CDR3 spans 11 amino acids. CDR3 in amino acids: CASSLITEAFF. The CDR3 DNA is TGTGCCAGCAGTTTAATCACTGAAGCTTTCTTT.

A single count supports this clone. The chain uses TRBV18 and TRBJ1-6; weak D call: TRBD1 (6 bases). The germline V and J ends were trimmed by 0 bases and 9 bases, with 12 bases remaining between them. Germline V gene data show CDR1 as KGHSH and CDR2 as LQKENI. The CDR3 runs to 15 residues. The CDR3 bases are TGTGCCAGCTCACCACCGACAGGCCCGGCTTCACCCCTCCACTTT. As protein: CASSPPTGPASPLHF.

This chain links TRBV7-9 with TRBJ1-4; 10 nucleotides align to TRBD1. CDR1 is SEHNR, CDR2 FQNEAQ, per germline (reference sequence). Trimming removed 5 bases from V and 8 bases from J; junction bases left unmatched: 11. The CDR3 length is 16 residues. CDR3 sequence (DNA): TGTGCCAGCAGCGAAGCGGACAGGGGGGCTGGGGAAAAACTGTTTTTT. The encoded protein is CASSEADRGAGEKLFF.

This clone was recorded a few times. This chain uses TRBV30 with TRBJ1-2, with TRBD1 identical over 7 bases. Germline V gene data show CDR1 as GTSNPN and CDR2 as SVGIG (reference sequence). This CDR3 spans 11 amino acids. V shed 5 bases, J shed 8 bases, and the junction held 5 bases outside the gene matches. The CDR3 DNA sequence: TGTGCCTGGGTGACAGGGCGCGGCTACACCTTC. Translated: CAWVTGRGYTF.

The CDR3, as DNA: TGTGCCAGTACCCGGGTGGGGGGGCTCGATGAGCAGTTCTTC. Its protein is CASTRVGGLDEQFF. V is TRBV19 and J is TRBJ2-1; the D gene is possibly TRBD2 (7 bases). The CDR3 sequence is 14 residues long. Deletions cut 7 bases from V and 8 bases from J, with 18 bases between. Germline values: CDR1 LNHDA, CDR2 SQIVND (reference sequence). The variable domain in full, with the rest retrieved from reference TRBV19 and TRBJ2-1, is DGGITQSPKYLFRKEGQNVTLSCEQNLNHDAMYWYRQDPGQGLRLIYYSQIVNDFQKGDIAEGYSVSREKKESFPLTVTSAQKNPTAFYLCASTRVGGLDEQFFGPGTRLTVL.

The V and J genes are TRBV6-6 and TRBJ1-1, with TRBD1 matching 10 bases. Germline V gene data show CDR1 as MNHNY and CDR2 as SVGAGI (reference sequence). The CDR3 sequence is 16 residues long. Unmatched junction bases numbered 12, after V lost 6 bases and J lost 5 bases. CDR3 sequence (DNA): TGTGCCAGCAGCCCACCAGCGGGACAGGGGAGGACTGAAGCTTTCTTT. It translates to CASSPPAGQGRTEAFF.

This sequence joins TRBV5-4 and TRBJ2-3; TRBD2 matches at 7 bases. The length of the CDR3 is 15 residues. CDR1 SGHNT and CDR2 YYREEE come from the germline V gene (reference sequence). Germline trimming cut 0 bases from V and 1 base from J; bases unmatched to any gene: 2. In DNA, the CDR3 is TGTGCCAGCAGCTTGGGGGAGGGAGGCACAGATACGCAGTATTTT. This sequence encodes CASSLGEGGTDTQYF.

The DNA of the CDR3 is TGTGCCAGCAGTTTATACTCGGGACAGAACTATGGCTACACCTTC. Protein product: CASSLYSGQNYGYTF. The rearrangement uses TRBV28 and TRBJ1-2; 7 bases line up with TRBD1. The CDR3 runs to 15 residues. The V segment lost 1 base and the J segment 2 bases; nucleotides outside the gene matches: 4. Germline lookup yields CDR1 MDHEN and CDR2 SYDVKM.